The TCR beta chain under discussion was sequenced for a study of cytomegalovirus exposure and HLA in healthy donors. Overall study results and limits: Reports indicated that the classifier achieved high specificity and sensitivity in diagnosing cytomegalovirus status. Three CMV-associated chains proved CMV antigen-specific in vitro. An analysis that came later showed most CMV-associated TCR beta chains appearing HLA-restricted.

In regard to this clone: What it binds is not known.

Regarding donors, all were healthy bone marrow donors. The CDR3 is 14 amino acids. Looked up from germline, CDR1 is MDHEN and CDR2 is SYDVKM. V lost 7 bases to trimming and J lost 2 bases, with 12 bases between them. PCR employed 60 Vbeta and 13 Jbeta primers. Sequencing used immunoSEQ multiplex PCR; TCRdb keeps in-frame clones, though not all of them. The sample consists of 170,000 or so clones, around 83% of them appearing once. This sequence was found in a man aged 50 or older in good health and CMV-seropositive. Input material: PBMCs. J is TRBJ2-1 and V is TRBV28; the D gene is possibly TRBD1 (5 bases). The CDR3 DNA reads TGTGCCAGCACTGGGGCCCATACCTACAATGAGCAGTTCTTC. Amino acids: CASTGAHTYNEQFF.